This T cell receptor (beta chain) was sequenced in a study of blood T cells in healthy people across ages. It was with a sample-barcoded 5' primer and a J-beta primer mix that a second PCR of roughly 7 to 12 cycles was run. TCRdb re-called the 5' RACE reads with MiXCR, one entry per CDR3 protein. Here the sample spans some 1,500,000 distinct CDR3 sequences, approximately 43% being singletons. This CDR3 region has 13 residues. Per the germline V gene, CDR1 is MNHEY and CDR2 is SMNVEV (reference sequence). V lost 5 bases, J lost 1 base, and 8 bases lay in between. The chain has TRBV27 and TRBJ1-1; maybe TRBD1 (5 bases). This receptor was identified in a woman aged 18 to 35 in good health. Material for sequencing was blood. CDR3 protein: CASSITGNTEAFF. CDR3 sequence (DNA): TGTGCCAGCAGTATTACAGGGAACACTGAAGCTTTCTTT.